Listed here are 7 T cell receptor beta chains from one sample, sequenced in a study of early T cells in non-severe SARS-CoV-2 infection. Using its own MiXCR run on the 5' RACE reads, TCRdb lists one record per CDR3 protein. The repertoire includes more than 90,000 distinct CDR3 sequences, approximately 13% of them detected once, and approximately 2.4% sits in the top ten. Sequencing was performed on whole blood. The receptors originated from an adult who was a healthcare worker with PCR-confirmed SARS-CoV-2 infection or an uninfected control (not recorded which).

This clonotype appeared many times. Germline is not matched at one junction end, which may reflect a read error. V and J are TRBV20-1 and TRBJ2-1; TRBD1 agrees at 8 bases. Germline V gives CDR1 DFQATT, CDR2 SNEGSKA (reference sequence). This CDR3 region has 14 residues. CDR3 residues: CSARGQGASNEQFF. The CDR3 DNA reads as TGCAGTGCAAGAGGCCAGGGGGCTTCAAATGAGCAGTTCTTC.

This clonotype has at least ten counts. The genes are TRBV5-1 and TRBJ2-5; 7 bases align to TRBD1. The CDR3 has 16 residues. The germline V gene encodes CDR1 SGHRS and CDR2 YFSETQ. Trimming took 0 bases from V and 4 from J; bases not matched to a gene: 9. CDR3 bases: TGCGCCAGCAGCTTGGCCACGGGGACAGCAGGAGAGACCCAGTACTTC. It encodes CASSLATGTAGETQYF. The variable domain in full, completed from reference TRBV5-1 and TRBJ2-5, reads KAGVTQTPRYLIKTRGQQVTLSCSPISGHRSVSWYQQTPGQGLQFLFEYFSETQRNKGNFPGRFSGRQFSNSRSEMNVSTLELGDSALYLCASSLATGTAGETQYFGPGTRLLVL.

This clonotype was seen a few times. This rearrangement joins TRBV9 to TRBJ2-7, with a possible D match to TRBD2 (6 bases). V was cut by 4 bases and J by 10 bases, with 15 bases left in between. CDR3 size: 12 residues. Germline V gives CDR1 SGDLS, CDR2 YYNGEE. DNA of the CDR3: TGTGCCAGCAGCCCCGATCCGGGAGAACAGTACTTC. Translating it yields CASSPDPGEQYF.

This chain links TRBV29-1 with TRBJ2-1; D gene unclear. CDR1 and CDR2 from the germline V gene are SQVTM and ANQGSEA. The germline V and J ends were trimmed by 3 bases and 4 bases, with 13 bases remaining between them. This CDR3 has 14 residues. This chain's CDR3 is CSVDSRIRYNEQFF. CDR3 DNA: TGCAGCGTTGACAGTCGGATCCGGTACAATGAGCAGTTCTTC.

The chain has TRBV3-1 and TRBJ1-2; D gene ambiguous. The V end was cut by 3 bases, the J end by 4 bases, with 6 bases between. The CDR3 is made up of 12 amino acids. Per the germline V gene, CDR1 is LGHDT and CDR2 is YNNKEL (reference sequence). CDR3 loop: CASSQEIYGYTF. As DNA, the CDR3 is TGTGCCAGCAGCCAGGAGATCTATGGCTACACCTTC.

This clonotype appeared a few times. The chain has TRBV11-2 and TRBJ2-7; a possible D gene is TRBD1 (6 bases). V gave up 1 base and J gave up 4 bases, with 20 bases separating them. This CDR3 is built from 17 residues. CDR1 SGHAT and CDR2 FQNNGV come from the germline V gene. The CDR3 DNA reads as TGTGCCAGCAGCTTAGTACGGTGGAAGCCAGGGGTTTACGAGCAGTACTTC. This translates into CASSLVRWKPGVYEQYF. The variable domain in full, with the rest retrieved from reference TRBV11-2 and TRBJ2-7, is EAGVAQSPRYKIIEKRQSVAFWCNPISGHATLYWYQQILGQGPKLLIQFQNNGVVDDSQLPKDRFSAERLKGVDSTLKIQPAKLEDSAVYLCASSLVRWKPGVYEQYFGPGTRLTVT.

V and J are TRBV10-2 and TRBJ2-7; D may correspond to TRBD1 or TRBD2 (5 bases each). This CDR3 is 13 amino acids long. The germline V gene has CDR1 WSHSY and CDR2 SAAADI. The germline V and J ends were trimmed by 4 bases and 2 bases, with 9 bases remaining between them. The DNA of the CDR3 is TGCGCCAGCAGTGGGGACCGAGCCTACGAGCAGTACTTC. This codes for CASSGDRAYEQYF.